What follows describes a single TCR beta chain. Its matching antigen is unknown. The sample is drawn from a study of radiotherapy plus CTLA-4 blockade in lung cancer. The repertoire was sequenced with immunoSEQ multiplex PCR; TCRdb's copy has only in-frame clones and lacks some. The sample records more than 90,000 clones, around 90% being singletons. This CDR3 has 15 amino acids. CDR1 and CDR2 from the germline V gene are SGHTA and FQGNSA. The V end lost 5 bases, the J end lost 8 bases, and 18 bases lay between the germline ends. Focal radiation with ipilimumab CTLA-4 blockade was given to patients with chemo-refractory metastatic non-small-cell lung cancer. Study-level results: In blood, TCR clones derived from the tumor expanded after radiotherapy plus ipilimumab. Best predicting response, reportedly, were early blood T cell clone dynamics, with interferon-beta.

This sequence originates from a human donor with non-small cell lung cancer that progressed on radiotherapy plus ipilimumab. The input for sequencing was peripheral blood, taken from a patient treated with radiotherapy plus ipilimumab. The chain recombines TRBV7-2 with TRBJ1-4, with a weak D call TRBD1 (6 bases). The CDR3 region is CASSRRPRGREKLFF. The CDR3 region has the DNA TGTGCCAGCAGCCGTCGCCCCAGGGGAAGAGAAAAACTGTTTTTT. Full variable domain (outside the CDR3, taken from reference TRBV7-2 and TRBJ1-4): GAGVSQSPSNKVTEKGKDVELRCDPISGHTALYWYRQSLGQGLEFLIYFQGNSAPDKSGLPSDRFSAERTGGSVSTLTIQRTQQEDSAVYLCASSRRPRGREKLFFGSGTQLSVL.